Listed here are 20 T cell receptor beta chains from one sample, sequenced in a study of Ad26.COV2.S vaccination and SARS-CoV-2 variants (TCRdb year 2021). The treatment or condition label, read with the paper, signifies: about 20 received Ad26.COV2.S at low or high dose, single or two shots; five or six received placebo; per-sample allocation not given. For vaccine and placebo recipients, repertoires were sequenced using samples collected on day 63 after the first injection. The library came from the immunoSEQ multiplex PCR assay. What TCRdb holds here is the immuneACCESS table cut down to in-frame rearrangements. Part of the clones is not present; checked against another copy, under half of the missing clones reflect an unresolved V gene, and the others are unexplained. This sample holds nearly 400,000 clones; 89% were observed only once. The ten most abundant clones make up about 2% of the sample.

Sequencing used peripheral blood, obtained in a trial of Ad26.COV2.S vaccine versus placebo. These receptors all come from a person between 18 and 59 years old who received the Ad26.COV2.S COVID-19 vaccine or a placebo.

The J gene is TRBJ1-1, the V gene TRBV15; 9 bases match TRBD1. The trim removed 3 bases at V and 4 bases at J, leaving 6 bases unmatched. Germline CDR1 is LNHNV and CDR2 is YYDKDF (reference sequence). The CDR3 consists of 15 residues. The CDR3 nucleotides read TGTGCCACCAGCAGGGCGCTGGGACAGGGCACTGAAGCTTTCTTT. Translating gives CATSRALGQGTEAFF.

J is TRBJ1-6 and V is TRBV10-2; TRBD1 might be the D (5 bases). The germline gives CDR1 WSHSY, CDR2 SAAADI. Trimming cost V 5 bases and J 4 bases, with 15 bases left between them. The CDR3 contains 16 residues. CDR3 loop: CASSKGDDSYNSPLHF. The CDR3 DNA sequence: TGCGCCAGCAGTAAAGGAGACGACAGTTATAATTCACCCCTCCACTTT.

The V gene is TRBV29-1, the J gene TRBJ1-1; D is possibly TRBD1 (6 bases). Germline CDR1 and CDR2: SQVTM and ANQGSEA. This CDR3 has 14 amino acids. V was cut by 8 bases and J by 5 bases, with 21 bases left in between. The CDR3 is CSCGGSGTTTEAFF. The DNA for the CDR3 is TGCAGCTGTGGGGGCTCCGGAACCACTACTGAAGCTTTCTTT.

A word on this clone: The same CDR3 arises from other DNA sequences in this sample as well. The chain has TRBV30 and TRBJ2-3; 7 positions agree with TRBD1. From germline, CDR1 is GTSNPN and CDR2 SVGIG (reference sequence). The V segment lost 0 bases and the J segment 0 bases; nucleotides outside the gene matches: 0. The CDR3 spans 14 residues. CDR3 sequence reads: CAWSVGGSTDTQYF. CDR3 in DNA: TGTGCCTGGAGTGTAGGGGGCAGCACAGATACGCAGTATTTT.

The chain employs TRBV10-2 and TRBJ2-3; no clear D. The germline V gene has CDR1 WSHSY and CDR2 SAAADI. V was trimmed by 1 base and J by 2 bases, leaving 7 bases between them. The CDR3 is 14 amino acids. CDR3 in DNA: TGCGCCAGCAGTGAGTTAGGGTTCACAGATACGCAGTATTTT. It specifies CASSELGFTDTQYF.

This clone was observed once. The V call is TRBV27, the J call TRBJ2-7, with D possibly TRBD1 on 5 matching bases. Germline V gene lookup returns CDR1 MNHEY and CDR2 SMNVEV (reference sequence). The germline V and J ends were trimmed by 5 bases and 4 bases, with 15 bases remaining between them. The CDR3 loop spans 14 amino acids. The CDR3 region is CASSLGHTQYEQYF. The CDR3 region has the DNA TGTGCCAGCAGTCTCGGACATACCCAATACGAGCAGTACTTC.

The chain links TRBV6-5 to TRBJ1-1; the D gene is possibly TRBD1 (5 bases). This CDR3 has 13 amino acids. The germline V and J ends were trimmed by 9 bases and 1 base, with 12 bases remaining between them. Germline V gives CDR1 MNHEY, CDR2 SVGAGI. CDR3 protein: CASAPGQNTEAFF. In DNA, the CDR3 is TGTGCCAGTGCCCCGGGGCAGAACACTGAAGCTTTCTTT.

This clone was seen just once. The V call is TRBV4-1, the J call TRBJ1-3; unclear D gene. CDR3 length: 14 residues. Germline V gene data show CDR1 as MGHRA and CDR2 as YSYEKL. Between the trimmed V and J ends, which lost 1 base and 0 bases, there was a span of 4 bases. The DNA for the CDR3 is TGCGCCAGCAGCCAAGGGCCCTCTGGAAACACCATATATTTT. This sequence encodes CASSQGPSGNTIYF.

The V gene is TRBV28, the J gene TRBJ1-2, with TRBD1 matching over 10 bases. The trim removed 3 bases at V and 8 bases at J, leaving 6 bases unmatched. The CDR3 covers 14 residues. The V gene's germline CDR1 is MDHEN and CDR2 SYDVKM. The CDR3 region is CASSFGTGARGYTF. The CDR3 nucleotides read TGTGCCAGCAGTTTTGGGACAGGGGCGAGGGGCTACACCTTC.

This sequence joins TRBV6-2 or TRBV6-3 and TRBJ2-7, with D perhaps being TRBD1 or TRBD2 (5 bases each). Germline CDR1 and CDR2: MNHEY and SVGEGT. The CDR3 totals 14 residues. V was shortened by 3 bases and J by 4 bases, with 13 bases between the two germline ends. CDR3 nucleotides: TGTGCCAGCAGTTATACGGGACGGATGTACGAGCAGTACTTC. It codes for CASSYTGRMYEQYF.

This clone was observed a single time. The chain combines TRBV28 with TRBJ1-5; 8 nucleotides line up with TRBD1. The CDR3 sequence is 14 residues long. Unmatched junction bases numbered 5, after V lost 3 bases and J lost 7 bases. The germline gives CDR1 MDHEN, CDR2 SYDVKM. The CDR3 here is CASSFQGAQQPQHF. The CDR3 nucleotides read TGTGCCAGCAGTTTTCAGGGGGCTCAACAGCCCCAGCATTTT.

The gene calls are TRBV6-6 and TRBJ1-2, with 8 bases that match TRBD1. The length of the CDR3 is 15 residues. After removal of 2 bases from V and 7 bases from J, the junction contained 9 bases not matched to a gene. Germline values: CDR1 MNHNY, CDR2 SVGAGI (reference sequence). CDR3 DNA: TGTGCCAGCAGTTACGGGTCGGGACAGGTGGCTGGCTACACCTTC. Residues: CASSYGSGQVAGYTF.

This sequence joins TRBV30 and TRBJ2-3; D gene uncertain. Looked up from germline, CDR1 is GTSNPN and CDR2 is SVGIG (reference sequence). Between the trimmed V and J ends, which lost 2 bases and 6 bases, there was a span of 12 bases. This CDR3 has 13 amino acids. Here the CDR3 reads CAWSPGRGDTQYF. In nucleotides, the CDR3 is TGTGCCTGGAGTCCCGGTCGTGGGGATACGCAGTATTTT.

The rearrangement links TRBV19 to TRBJ2-3; D possibly corresponds to TRBD1 (6 bases). Germline V CDR1 and CDR2: LNHDA, SQIVND (reference sequence). The CDR3 spans 15 residues. Between the trimmed V and J ends, which lost 5 bases and 4 bases, there was a span of 16 bases. CDR3 sequence reads: CASSSSGARSDTQYF. The CDR3 nucleotides are TGTGCCAGTAGTTCCTCAGGGGCGCGGTCAGATACGCAGTATTTT.

V gene TRBV27 combines with J gene TRBJ1-5; 12 positions agree with TRBD1. The V segment lost 6 bases and the J segment 4 bases; nucleotides outside the gene matches: 7. CDR3 size: 16 residues. Germline V gene lookup returns CDR1 MNHEY and CDR2 SMNVEV (reference sequence). The CDR3 spells CASRPPGQGANQPQHF. CDR3 in DNA: TGTGCCAGCAGGCCTCCGGGACAGGGGGCGAATCAGCCCCAGCATTTT.

V is TRBV7-9 and J is TRBJ1-2; D is unresolved. The germline V and J ends were trimmed by 0 bases and 4 bases, with 12 bases remaining between them. The CDR3 length is 15 residues. Looked up from germline, CDR1 is SEHNR and CDR2 is FQNEAQ (reference sequence). Here the CDR3 DNA reads TGTGCCAGCAGCTTAGCGGTTCGGGGATCCTATGGCTACACCTTC. As protein: CASSLAVRGSYGYTF.

The chain recombines TRBV24-1 with TRBJ2-7; D is possibly TRBD2 (7 bases). Deletions cut 3 bases from V and 4 bases from J, with 15 bases between. Germline V gives CDR1 KGHDR, CDR2 SFDVKD. The CDR3 extends over 15 amino acids. CDR3 amino acids: CATSDPRGGGYEQYF. Here the CDR3 DNA reads TGTGCCACCAGTGATCCAAGGGGGGGCGGTTACGAGCAGTACTTC.

This chain joins TRBV6-5 and TRBJ2-1; TRBD1 aligns across 8 bases. This CDR3 is 15 amino acids long. CDR1 is MNHEY and CDR2 is SVGAGI in the germline V gene. Unmatched junction bases numbered 10, after V lost 7 bases and J lost 5 bases. The CDR3 here is CASTKGQVVNNEQFF. The CDR3 DNA follows: TGTGCCAGCACCAAGGGACAGGTGGTTAACAATGAGCAGTTCTTC.

This chain joins TRBV2 and TRBJ2-7, with no clear D. V lost 0 bases and J 6 bases, leaving 6 bases between the germline ends. CDR3 length equals 12 residues. CDR1 is SNHLY, CDR2 FYNNEI, per germline. The CDR3 DNA sequence: TGTGCCAGCAGTGAAGCTGAAATCGAGCAGTACTTC. Encoded protein: CASSEAEIEQYF. The full variable domain, with the rest looked up from reference TRBV2 and TRBJ2-7, is EPEVTQTPSHQVTQMGQEVILRCVPISNHLYFYWYRQILGQKVEFLVSFYNNEISEKSEIFDDQFSVERPDGSNFTLKIRSTKLEDSAMYFCASSEAEIEQYFGPGTRLTVT.

This clone came up once. The chain is built from TRBV18 and TRBJ2-7; 8 nucleotides line up with TRBD2. This CDR3 is built from 15 residues. Germline trimming cut 3 bases from V and 6 bases from J; bases unmatched to any gene: 10. Germline-derived CDR1 and CDR2 are KGHSH and LQKENI. Here the CDR3 reads CASSPPGLDGLEQYF. In DNA form, the CDR3 reads TGTGCCAGCTCACCGCCGGGACTAGACGGGCTCGAGCAGTACTTC.